This is a list of T cell receptor beta chains from one sample in a study of blood T cell repertoires in COVID-19. Measured with immunoSEQ multiplex PCR; TCRdb has only the in-frame clones, and not every one. Here the sample spans roughly 250,000 clones, 83% being singletons. The specimen was peripheral blood. The receptors derive from a woman in her fifties or sixties with acute or convalescent COVID-19. Each CDR3 is given with its conserved first and last residue. Each record gives: V gene, D gene, J gene, clone size, CDR3 protein, CDR3 DNA. The D gene is left open where the match is weak. Some rows have no size entry. The others give once, few or many, or a class for an expanded clone.

V gene: TRBV5-1
D gene: NA
J gene: TRBJ1-1
clone size: NA
CDR3 protein: CASSLRETSEAFF
CDR3 DNA: TGCGCCAGCAGCTTGCGTGAGACATCAGAAGCTTTCTTT

V gene: TRBV27
D gene: NA
J gene: TRBJ2-7
clone size: NA
CDR3 protein: CASSLSYSSLSYEQYF
CDR3 DNA: TGTGCCAGCAGTTTATCTTACTCCTCCCTCTCCTACGAGCAGTACTTC

V gene: TRBV3-1/TRBV3-2
D gene: NA
J gene: TRBJ1-6
clone size: NA
CDR3 protein: CASSPAQGTPLHF
CDR3 DNA: TGTGCCAGCAGCCCTGCCCAGGGGACACCCCTCCACTTT

V gene: TRBV24-1
D gene: NA
J gene: TRBJ1-5
clone size: NA
CDR3 protein: CATSDSWGHNSNQPQHF
CDR3 DNA: TGTGCCACCAGTGATTCTTGGGGACATAATAGCAATCAGCCCCAGCATTTT

V gene: TRBV12-2
D gene: NA
J gene: TRBJ2-1
clone size: NA
CDR3 protein: CASRPPGQGSSGRARSYNEQFF
CDR3 DNA: TGTGCAAGTCGCCCACCGGGACAGGGATCTAGCGGGAGGGCCCGCTCCTACAATGAGCAGTTCTTC

V gene: TRBV29-1
D gene: TRBD2
J gene: TRBJ2-3
clone size: NA
CDR3 protein: CSVEGELAGPTDTQYF
CDR3 DNA: TGCAGCGTTGAAGGGGAACTAGCGGGTCCCACAGATACGCAGTATTTT

V gene: TRBV6-1
D gene: TRBD1
J gene: TRBJ1-1
clone size: once
CDR3 protein: CASSEGRGRTEAFF
CDR3 DNA: TGTGCCAGCAGTGAAGGCAGGGGGAGGACTGAAGCTTTCTTT

V gene: TRBV6-4
D gene: NA
J gene: TRBJ2-7
clone size: NA
CDR3 protein: CASSGPTGLLTYEQYF
CDR3 DNA: TGTGCCAGCAGTGGCCCAACAGGGCTTCTGACCTACGAGCAGTACTTC

V gene: TRBV7-9
D gene: TRBD1
J gene: TRBJ1-3
clone size: NA
CDR3 protein: CASSRGQASGNTIYF
CDR3 DNA: TGTGCCAGCAGCCGGGGACAGGCCTCTGGAAACACCATATATTTT

V gene: TRBV19
D gene: NA
J gene: TRBJ2-7
clone size: NA
CDR3 protein: CATENRGGTKQYF
CDR3 DNA: TGTGCCACCGAAAACCGAGGCGGCACCAAGCAGTACTTC

V gene: TRBV7-8
D gene: NA
J gene: TRBJ1-2
clone size: NA
CDR3 protein: CASSRRLDPGGYTF
CDR3 DNA: TGTGCCAGCAGCCGCCGGCTAGACCCAGGGGGCTACACCTTC

V gene: TRBV2
D gene: NA
J gene: TRBJ1-3
clone size: NA
CDR3 protein: CAGREEGVGNTIYF
CDR3 DNA: TGTGCCGGGCGCGAGGAAGGGGTCGGAAACACCATATATTTT

V gene: TRBV28
D gene: TRBD2
J gene: TRBJ2-7
clone size: few
CDR3 protein: CASRPTSGRDEQYF
CDR3 DNA: TGTGCCAGCAGACCAACTAGCGGGAGAGACGAGCAGTACTTC

V gene: TRBV30
D gene: NA
J gene: TRBJ1-1
clone size: NA
CDR3 protein: CAWSVQRRTEAFF
CDR3 DNA: TGTGCCTGGAGTGTACAGCGGCGGACTGAAGCTTTCTTT

V gene: TRBV21-1
D gene: NA
J gene: TRBJ2-7
clone size: once
CDR3 protein: CASSKRPSGVYEQYF
CDR3 DNA: TGTGCCAGCAGCAAAAGGCCTAGCGGGGTCTACGAGCAGTACTTC

V gene: TRBV30
D gene: TRBD1
J gene: TRBJ2-5
clone size: NA
CDR3 protein: CAWSRDRQETQYF
CDR3 DNA: TGTGCCTGGAGTCGGGACAGGCAGGAGACCCAGTACTTC

V gene: TRBV7-7
D gene: TRBD2
J gene: TRBJ2-5
clone size: NA
CDR3 protein: CASSLGGSSTETQYF
CDR3 DNA: TGTGCCAGCAGCTTGGGCGGGAGTTCTACGGAGACCCAGTACTTC

V gene: TRBV7-9
D gene: NA
J gene: TRBJ1-4
clone size: NA
CDR3 protein: CASSHSESKLFF
CDR3 DNA: TGTGCCAGCAGCCACTCCGAATCAAAACTGTTTTTT

V gene: TRBV18
D gene: NA
J gene: TRBJ2-1
clone size: NA
CDR3 protein: CASSPDTYNEQFF
CDR3 DNA: TGTGCCAGCTCCCCCGACACTTACAATGAGCAGTTCTTC

V gene: TRBV3-1/TRBV3-2
D gene: TRBD2
J gene: TRBJ2-1
clone size: few
CDR3 protein: CASSQLAGGHSYNEQFF
CDR3 DNA: TGTGCCAGCAGCCAACTAGCGGGAGGTCACTCCTACAATGAGCAGTTCTTC

V gene: TRBV11-3
D gene: NA
J gene: TRBJ2-1
clone size: NA
CDR3 protein: CASSLRSNEQFF
CDR3 DNA: TGTGCCAGCAGCTTGAGATCCAATGAGCAGTTCTTC